This T cell receptor beta chain was obtained from a study of regulatory T cells in long-lasting Graves disease. About this clonotype: Its target is not known. Because it lacks the conserved phenylalanine or tryptophan at the end, this CDR3 is likely a read error.

Overall study results and limits: The study found TRBV28, TRBJ1-2 and TRBJ2-5 favored in persistent disease. Lower TCR diversity characterized persistent Graves' patients relative to newly diagnosed patients.

Time point given: persistent/refractory GD, antithyroid drugs over 5 years with positive TRAb. Isolated PBMC RNA provided the starting material for the TCR library. Sequencing libraries for TCR beta were prepared with iRepertoire HTBI primers and Arm-PCR of CDR3 regions. TCRdb processed the multiplex PCR reads anew with MiXCR; each CDR3 protein has one entry. The repertoire holds around 430,000 distinct CDR3 sequences, around a fifth seen once, with about 12% in the top ten. This CDR3 is 13 amino acids long. CDR1 is DFQATT, CDR2 SNEGSKA, per germline (reference sequence). The V end lost 4 bases, the J end lost 5 bases, and 12 bases lay between the germline ends.

The sample was peripheral blood mononuclear cells (PBMCs), taken when the disease was refractory, from a patient treated with antithyroid drugs. The receptor was isolated from a female donor with Graves disease. The rearrangement uses TRBV20-1 and TRBJ1-5; D is perhaps TRBD1 (6 bases). The CDR3 loop reads CSATTGNYQPQHC. In nucleotides, the CDR3 is TGCAGTGCTACTACAGGGAATTATCAGCCCCAGCATTGT.